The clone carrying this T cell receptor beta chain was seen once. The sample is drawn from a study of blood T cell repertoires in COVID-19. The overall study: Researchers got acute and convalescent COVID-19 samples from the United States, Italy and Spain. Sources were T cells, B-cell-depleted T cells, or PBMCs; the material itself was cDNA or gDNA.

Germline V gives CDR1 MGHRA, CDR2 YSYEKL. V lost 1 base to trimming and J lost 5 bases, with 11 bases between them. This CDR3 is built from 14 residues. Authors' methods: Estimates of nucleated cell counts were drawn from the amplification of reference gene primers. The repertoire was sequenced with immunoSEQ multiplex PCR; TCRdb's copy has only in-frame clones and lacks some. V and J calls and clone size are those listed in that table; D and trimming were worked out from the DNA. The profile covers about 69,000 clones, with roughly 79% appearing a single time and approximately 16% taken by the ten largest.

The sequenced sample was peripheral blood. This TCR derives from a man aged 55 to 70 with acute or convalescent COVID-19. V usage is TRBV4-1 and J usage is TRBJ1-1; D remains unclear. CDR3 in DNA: TGCGCCAGCAGCCAAGGCGGGCTGTGGACTGAAGCTTTCTTT. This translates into CASSQGGLWTEAFF.